The 11 T cell receptor beta chains below all came from one sample that was sequenced in a study of Ad26.COV2.S vaccination and SARS-CoV-2 variants. The treatment here: about 20 received Ad26.COV2.S at low or high dose, single or two shots; several received placebo; per-sample allocation not given. Collection of the samples took place on day 63 after the first injection of vaccine or placebo. This table comes from immunoSEQ multiplex PCR, and its TCRdb copy is limited to in-frame clones, with some not included. The repertoire holds about 420,000 clones, with roughly 88% as singletons. The sequences come from peripheral blood, collected in a trial of Ad26.COV2.S vaccine versus placebo. These receptors were collected from a person between 18 and 60 years old who received the Ad26.COV2.S COVID-19 vaccine or a placebo.

The chain carries TRBV6-5 and TRBJ1-1; D is possibly TRBD1 (6 bases). This CDR3 region has 14 residues. Germline loops: CDR1 MNHEY, CDR2 SVGAGI. Trimming shortened V by 7 bases and J by 0 bases, and 12 bases separated the two germline ends. The CDR3 sequence is CASKRGDMNTEAFF. For the CDR3, the DNA is TGTGCCAGCAAAAGGGGGGATATGAACACTGAAGCTTTCTTT.

This clone was seen a single time. The V call is TRBV19, the J call TRBJ1-1; perhaps TRBD1 as D (6 bases). V was shortened by 10 bases and J by 0 bases, with 15 bases between the two germline ends. CDR1 and CDR2 (germline): LNHDA, SQIVND (reference sequence). CDR3 length: 14 amino acids. The DNA of the CDR3 is TGTGCCACCTCCCGGACAGCCATGAACACTGAAGCTTTCTTT. It yields the protein CATSRTAMNTEAFF.

The rearrangement links TRBV19 to TRBJ1-2; tentative D call: TRBD1 (6 bases). This CDR3 has 13 residues. Trimming took 6 bases from V and 7 from J, leaving 15 bases between them. Germline V gene data show CDR1 as LNHDA and CDR2 as SQIVND (reference sequence). CDR3 nucleotides: TGTGCCAGTAGCCGAGACAGGATGAGTGGCTACACCTTC. Protein sequence: CASSRDRMSGYTF.

The sample holds many counts of this clone. The CDR3 DNA reads as TGTGCCAGCAGCAGCGGGGGGGATACCGGGGAGCTGTTTTTT. Amino acids: CASSSGGDTGELFF. The chain is built from TRBV6-4 and TRBJ2-2, with 10 bases matching TRBD2. CDR3 size: 14 residues. The V and J ends lost 6 bases and 5 bases, in that order; junction bases with no gene match: 3. The germline V gene has CDR1 MRHNA and CDR2 SNTAGT.

This chain joins TRBV18 and TRBJ1-1, with D maybe TRBD1 (6 bases). The V and J ends lost 4 bases and 0 bases respectively, with 18 bases between them. CDR3 size: 17 residues. The germline gives CDR1 KGHSH, CDR2 LQKENI. CDR3 in amino acids: CASSQQGSINVNTEAFF. The CDR3 DNA reads as TGTGCCAGCTCACAACAGGGCTCGATCAACGTGAACACTGAAGCTTTCTTT.

The chain's CDR3 is CASSPRTGGFNIQYF. The CDR3 nucleotides are TGTGCCAGCAGCCCCAGGACAGGGGGTTTTAACATTCAGTACTTC. This chain uses TRBV9 with TRBJ2-4; 10 bases fit TRBD1. The CDR3 runs to 15 residues. Germline CDR1 and CDR2: SGDLS and YYNGEE. V shed 4 bases, J shed 7 bases, and the junction held 8 bases outside the gene matches.

In its sample, this clone was seen a few times. The V and J genes are TRBV7-2 and TRBJ1-5; D call uncertain. Germline V CDR1 and CDR2: SGHTA, FQGNSA. CDR3 length: 14 amino acids. V lost 1 base and J lost 9, with 13 bases in between. This chain's CDR3 is CASSLGFIGSPQHF. Written as DNA, the CDR3 is TGTGCCAGCAGCTTAGGATTCATCGGGTCGCCCCAGCATTTT.

This clone was counted only a few times. This chain joins TRBV6-2 or TRBV6-3 and TRBJ1-2; D remains unclear. The CDR3 consists of 15 residues. V lost 0 bases to trimming and J lost 5 bases, with 13 bases between them. Germline assignment: CDR1 MNHEY and CDR2 SVGEGT. CDR3: CASSYSVNGRYGYTF. CDR3 nucleotide sequence: TGTGCCAGCAGTTACTCGGTGAACGGAAGATATGGCTACACCTTC.

This chain links TRBV28 with TRBJ2-3; D call uncertain. The V and J ends lost 5 bases and 4 bases respectively, with 13 bases between them. The CDR3 has 14 amino acids. Germline V gene lookup returns CDR1 MDHEN and CDR2 SYDVKM. Here the CDR3 DNA reads TGTGCCAGCAGTCTCGGACGGCGTGCAGATACGCAGTATTTT. Protein product: CASSLGRRADTQYF.

The chain joins TRBV2 to TRBJ2-7; D tentatively reads TRBD1 or TRBD2 (5 bases each). The V gene lost 11 bases and the J gene lost 2 bases, with 22 bases spanning the gap. Germline V lookup: CDR1 SNHLY, CDR2 FYNNEI. The CDR3 is 15 amino acids. The DNA for the CDR3 is TGTGCCCACAGCATTGGGGCCGGGGTGCCCTACGAGCAGTACTTC. This codes for CAHSIGAGVPYEQYF.

The chain links TRBV6-6 to TRBJ2-7; tentatively, D is TRBD1 (6 bases). This CDR3 region has 13 residues. Trimming left V 2 bases short and J 2 bases short, with 7 bases between. Germline V gene data show CDR1 as MNHNY and CDR2 as SVGAGI (reference sequence). CDR3 bases: TGTGCCAGCAGTTACAACAGGGCCTACGAGCAGTACTTC. It translates to CASSYNRAYEQYF.